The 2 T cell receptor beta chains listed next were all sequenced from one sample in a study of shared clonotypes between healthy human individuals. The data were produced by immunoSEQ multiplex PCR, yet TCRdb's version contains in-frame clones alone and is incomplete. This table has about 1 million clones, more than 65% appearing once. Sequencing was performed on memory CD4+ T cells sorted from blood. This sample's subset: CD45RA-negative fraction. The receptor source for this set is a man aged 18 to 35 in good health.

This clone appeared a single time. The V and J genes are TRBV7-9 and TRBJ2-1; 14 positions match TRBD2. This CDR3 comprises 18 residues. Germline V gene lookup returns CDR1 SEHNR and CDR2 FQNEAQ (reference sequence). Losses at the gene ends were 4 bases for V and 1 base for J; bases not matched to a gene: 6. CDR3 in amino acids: CASSSEGLAGVSYNEQFF. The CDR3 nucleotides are TGTGCCAGCAGCTCAGAGGGACTAGCGGGAGTTTCCTACAATGAGCAGTTCTTC.

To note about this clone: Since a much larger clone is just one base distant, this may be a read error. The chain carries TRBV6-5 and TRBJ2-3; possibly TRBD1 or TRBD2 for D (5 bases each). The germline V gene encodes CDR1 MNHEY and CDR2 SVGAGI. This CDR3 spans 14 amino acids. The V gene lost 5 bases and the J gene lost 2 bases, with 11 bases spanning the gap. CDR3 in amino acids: CASSGGRFTDTQYF. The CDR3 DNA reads TGTGCCAGCAGTGGGGGACGATTCACAGATACGCAGTATTTT.